There are many counts of the clone carrying this TCR beta chain. From germline, CDR1 is MDHEN and CDR2 SYDVKM. Trimming cost V 1 base and J 0 bases; bases outside gene matches: 10. The CDR3 is 18 residues long. Unique molecular identifiers were in the cDNA, with template-switch universal primer binding. From the 5' RACE reads, TCRdb called clonotypes with MiXCR, one entry per CDR3 protein. The repertoire holds around 570,000 distinct CDR3 sequences, with approximately 9.6% as singletons. The sample comes from a study of identical twins. These records were also assigned to another study, of yellow fever vaccine responses in identical twins.

The source is a woman aged 18-29 years in good health. The rearrangement joins TRBV28 to TRBJ2-5; TRBD2 matches 8 bases. Specimen: PBMCs. The CDR3 bases are TGTGCCAGCAGTTTATCGCGGGGGGCAACCTGGTACCAAGAGACCCAGTACTTC. It translates to CASSLSRGATWYQETQYF.